This passage covers 29 T cell receptor beta chains from one sample sequenced in a study of blood T cell repertoires in COVID-19. TCRdb's copy holds only in-frame clones and misses some; the assay was immunoSEQ multiplex PCR. Here the sample spans roughly 59,000 clones, around 79% being singletons. The sample taken for sequencing was peripheral blood. The receptors shown here come from a human donor in a cohort sampled during active COVID-19.

This clone was counted only a few times. This sample includes further DNA sequences coding for the same CDR3. The V and J genes are TRBV6-4 and TRBJ2-2, with a tentative D call TRBD1 (5 bases). CDR3 length: 13 residues. Germline V gene lookup returns CDR1 MRHNA and CDR2 SNTAGT. Between the trimmed V and J ends, which lost 2 bases and 4 bases, there was a span of 5 bases. Here the CDR3 DNA reads TGTGCCAGCAGTGACAGGGGCACCGGGGAGCTGTTTTTT. Translating gives CASSDRGTGELFF.

V gene TRBV7-4 combines with J gene TRBJ2-1, with 7 bases fitting TRBD2. Germline trimming cut 5 bases from V and 3 bases from J; bases unmatched to any gene: 7. The germline CDR1 and CDR2 sequences are SGHVT and SQSDAQ. The CDR3 loop spans 15 amino acids. The CDR3 bases are TGTGCCAGCAGCCCGACTAGCCCACTCTACAATGAGCAGTTCTTC. Translated: CASSPTSPLYNEQFF.

V gene TRBV25-1 combines with J gene TRBJ1-1; D is possibly TRBD1 (6 bases). Germline CDR1 reads MGHDK; CDR2 reads SYGVNS. Trimming removed 1 base from V and 1 base from J, with 10 bases in between. The CDR3 covers 15 residues. This CDR3 is CASSELGASNTEAFF. DNA for the CDR3: TGTGCCAGCAGTGAATTGGGGGCCTCGAACACTGAAGCTTTCTTT.

Here the CDR3 DNA reads TGTGCCAGCCAGCGCGGGAGCGGATACAATGAGCAGTTCTTC. It codes for CASQRGSGYNEQFF. This chain connects TRBV6-6 to TRBJ2-1, with 7 nucleotides matching TRBD2. This CDR3 has 14 residues. Germline assignment: CDR1 MNHNY and CDR2 SVGAGI (reference sequence). J lost 4 bases, V lost 8 bases, and 8 bases had no gene match.

The gene calls are TRBV24-1 and TRBJ2-5; TRBD1 is a possible D gene (5 bases). The CDR3 is made up of 15 amino acids. Trimming stripped 0 bases from V and 5 bases from J, with 12 bases between. Germline CDR1 and CDR2: KGHDR and SFDVKD. For the CDR3, the DNA is TGTGCCACCAGTGATTTGCGACCCTCAGGGGAGACCCAGTACTTC. Translation gives CATSDLRPSGETQYF.

V usage is TRBV9 and J usage is TRBJ2-1, with 9 bases aligning to TRBD2. The CDR3 is 16 amino acids. Germline trimming cut 2 bases from V and 2 bases from J; bases unmatched to any gene: 5. The germline gives CDR1 SGDLS, CDR2 YYNGEE. The CDR3 spells CASSVRLAGAYNEQFF. In DNA, the CDR3 is TGTGCCAGCAGCGTCCGATTAGCGGGAGCCTACAATGAGCAGTTCTTC.

The rearrangement uses TRBV5-1 and TRBJ2-3, with TRBD2 identical over 14 bases. V dropped 3 bases and J dropped 0; count of bases not matched to a gene: 3. This CDR3 has 17 amino acids. CDR1 and CDR2 (germline): SGHRS, YFSETQ. CDR3 loop: CASSSGTSGSSTDTQYF. The CDR3 coding sequence is TGCGCCAGCAGCTCCGGGACTAGCGGGAGCAGCACAGATACGCAGTATTTT.

The V call is TRBV11-2, the J call TRBJ2-1, with D possibly TRBD2 on 5 matching bases. This CDR3 has 14 amino acids. V dropped 1 base and J dropped 8 bases, with 12 bases sitting between them. The germline V gene has CDR1 SGHAT and CDR2 FQNNGV. CDR3: CASSLASGLYEQFF. The CDR3 DNA sequence: TGTGCCAGCAGCTTAGCCTCGGGATTGTATGAGCAGTTCTTC.

The rearrangement links TRBV21-1 to TRBJ2-3; the DNA was not used to check the table's D call, TRBD1. TRBV21-1 is labeled a pseudogene. This CDR3 has 18 residues. The DNA of the CDR3 is TGTGCCAGCAGCAAAGAGGAGGACAGGGTATTGGGCACAGATACGCAGTATTTT. This sequence encodes CASSKEEDRVLGTDTQYF.

This chain connects TRBV18 to TRBJ2-2; TRBD2 aligns across 7 bases. J gave up 4 bases and V 0 bases, and 5 bases lay outside the gene matches. CDR3 length equals 16 residues. The V gene's germline CDR1 is KGHSH and CDR2 LQKENI. CDR3 loop: CASSPPERGFTGELFF. The CDR3 nucleotides are TGTGCCAGCTCACCACCGGAGCGGGGATTCACCGGGGAGCTGTTTTTT.

The chain links TRBV6-5 to TRBJ2-7; 8 bases align to TRBD1. The CDR3 length is 13 residues. V trimming: 5 bases; J trimming: 3 bases; junction bases outside the gene matches: 3. CDR1 is MNHEY and CDR2 is SVGAGI in the germline V gene. CDR3 sequence reads: CASSRTGIYEQYF. CDR3 nucleotide sequence: TGTGCCAGCAGTCGGACAGGGATCTACGAGCAGTACTTC.

The gene calls are TRBV27 and TRBJ2-7; 11 positions agree with TRBD2. This CDR3 is built from 16 residues. Germline trimming cut 6 bases from V and 3 bases from J; bases unmatched to any gene: 10. The germline V gene encodes CDR1 MNHEY and CDR2 SMNVEV (reference sequence). The DNA of the CDR3 is TGTGCCAGCAGCTCCCCCGTAGCGGGAGGGATCTACGAGCAGTACTTC. This sequence encodes CASSSPVAGGIYEQYF.

This clone was detected once. This sequence joins TRBV5-1 and TRBJ2-4, with a possible D match to TRBD2 (6 bases). CDR3 length equals 14 residues. Trimming shortened V by 4 bases and J by 2 bases, and 10 bases separated the two germline ends. Germline CDR1 SGHRS, CDR2 YFSETQ. This CDR3 is CASSPGLTKNIQYF. In nucleotides, the CDR3 is TGCGCCAGCAGCCCAGGACTAACCAAAAACATTCAGTACTTC. Variable domain in full (rest from reference TRBV5-1 and TRBJ2-4): KAGVTQTPRYLIKTRGQQVTLSCSPISGHRSVSWYQQTPGQGLQFLFEYFSETQRNKGNFPGRFSGRQFSNSRSEMNVSTLELGDSALYLCASSPGLTKNIQYFGAGTRLSVL.

The table lists this clone with many counts. The gene calls are TRBV28 and TRBJ2-1; D call uncertain. The CDR3 loop spans 11 amino acids. Germline values: CDR1 MDHEN, CDR2 SYDVKM. With 4 bases removed from V and 11 bases from J, the gap between germline ends came to 9 bases. The CDR3: CASSSQFQQFF. For the CDR3, the DNA is TGTGCCAGCAGTTCCCAATTTCAGCAGTTCTTC.

The chain combines TRBV2 with TRBJ2-2; TRBD2 is a possible D gene (6 bases). Trimming removed 8 bases from V and 7 bases from J, with 14 bases in between. The CDR3 consists of 13 residues. Germline values: CDR1 SNHLY, CDR2 FYNNEI. CDR3 region: CASLGLTSGELFF. In DNA form, the CDR3 reads TGTGCCAGCTTGGGACTCACTAGCGGGGAGCTGTTTTTT.

V is TRBV3-1 (or the pseudogene TRBV3-2) and J is TRBJ2-7; the match to TRBD2 covers 8 bases. The CDR3 sequence is 16 residues long. Germline CDR1 and CDR2: LGHDT and YNNKEL (reference sequence). V was clipped by 4 bases and J by 2 bases; unmatched bases: 10. CDR3 in DNA: TGTGCCAGCAGCCGCCGAGGGGCGGGAGGAACCTACGAGCAGTACTTC. Its protein is CASSRRGAGGTYEQYF.

This clone was seen a few times. This chain joins TRBV4-1 and TRBJ1-2; TRBD1 matches 8 bases. The CDR3 runs to 17 residues. After removal of 6 bases from V and 7 bases from J, the junction contained 19 bases not matched to a gene. Germline-derived CDR1 and CDR2 are MGHRA and YSYEKL. CDR3 loop: CASRPVGQGLLKGGYTF. CDR3 bases: TGCGCCAGCAGACCCGTCGGACAGGGTCTTCTAAAGGGTGGCTACACCTTC.

This clone came up once. The V call is TRBV27, the J call TRBJ1-2; the match to TRBD1 covers 7 bases. J was trimmed by 4 bases and V by 4 bases; bases with no gene match: 6. Per the germline V gene, CDR1 is MNHEY and CDR2 is SMNVEV (reference sequence). CDR3 length: 14 amino acids. The CDR3 sequence is CASSSEGGSYGYTF. The CDR3 DNA sequence: TGTGCCAGCAGTTCCGAAGGGGGCAGCTATGGCTACACCTTC.

The gene calls are TRBV19 and TRBJ2-3, with a tentative D call TRBD2 (5 bases). The CDR3 runs to 12 residues. CDR1 and CDR2 (germline): LNHDA, SQIVND (reference sequence). V lost 6 bases to trimming and J lost 8 bases, with 12 bases between them. CDR3 DNA sequence: TGTGCCAGTAGCGGGGTAGTTGGTACGCAGTATTTT. It translates to CASSGVVGTQYF.

This chain connects TRBV30 to TRBJ2-2; tentative D call: TRBD2 (6 bases). The CDR3 spans 15 residues. With 1 base removed from V and 9 bases from J, the gap between germline ends came to 18 bases. Germline values: CDR1 GTSNPN, CDR2 SVGIG (reference sequence). CDR3 amino acids: CAWSGGVSGVRELFF. The CDR3, as DNA: TGTGCCTGGAGTGGGGGGGTCTCGGGAGTTCGGGAGCTGTTTTTT.

The chain couples TRBV3-1 (or the pseudogene TRBV3-2) to TRBJ2-7, with a tentative D call TRBD1 (7 bases). The CDR3 is 14 amino acids. V was trimmed by 6 bases and J by 6 bases, leaving 18 bases between them. Germline lookup yields CDR1 LGHDT and CDR2 YNNKEL (reference sequence). CDR3: CASRLTGRAGEQYF. CDR3 sequence (DNA): TGTGCCAGCAGGTTGACAGGGAGAGCGGGCGAGCAGTACTTC.

The chain recombines TRBV3-1 (or the pseudogene TRBV3-2) with TRBJ2-1, with 7 bases fitting TRBD2. The CDR3 spans 15 residues. CDR1 and CDR2 (germline): LGHDT, YNNKEL (reference sequence). V dropped 2 bases and J dropped 11; count of bases not matched to a gene: 12. For the CDR3, the DNA is TGTGCCAGCAGCCAATCCGGGAGGTTCTCCAAGAAGCAGTTCTTC. Translated, it gives CASSQSGRFSKKQFF.

This chain links TRBV5-4 with TRBJ2-3; 11 bases are shared with TRBD2. The J segment lost 2 bases and the V segment lost 5 bases, leaving 4 bases of the junction unmatched. Germline V CDR1 and CDR2: SGHNT, YYREEE (reference sequence). This CDR3 comprises 15 residues. The CDR3 protein is CASRSGLADTDTQYF. For the CDR3, the DNA is TGTGCCAGCAGGTCGGGACTAGCGGACACAGATACGCAGTATTTT.

The chain recombines TRBV27 with TRBJ2-3; 9 nucleotides match TRBD2. The length of the CDR3 is 15 residues. Germline-derived CDR1 and CDR2 are MNHEY and SMNVEV (reference sequence). V gave up 1 base and J gave up 5 bases; unmatched junction bases: 4. The CDR3 here is CASSLLAGVGDTQYF. CDR3 sequence (DNA): TGTGCCAGCAGTTTATTAGCGGGAGTAGGAGATACGCAGTATTTT.

The chain uses TRBV28 and TRBJ1-2; D is possibly TRBD1 (6 bases). Trimming pared 7 bases from V and 3 bases from J, leaving 12 bases between. Germline CDR1 and CDR2: MDHEN and SYDVKM. The CDR3 runs 13 residues. DNA for the CDR3: TGTGCCAGCATCTCAACAGGGTACTATGGCTACACCTTC. Its translation is CASISTGYYGYTF.

The chain employs TRBV24-1 and TRBJ2-7, with 11 bases lining up with TRBD2. Trimming at V came to 4 bases and at J to 3 bases, leaving 10 bases not matched to a gene. In germline, CDR1 is KGHDR, CDR2 SFDVKD. The CDR3 loop spans 17 amino acids. The CDR3 DNA reads as TGTGCCACCAGTGACTCCCAGGGACTAGCGGAAATCTACGAGCAGTACTTC. It translates to CATSDSQGLAEIYEQYF.

The rearrangement links TRBV5-4 to TRBJ2-1; the match to TRBD2 covers 13 bases. The CDR3 length is 15 residues. Trimming took 5 bases from V and 7 from J; bases not matched to a gene: 6. Per the germline V gene, CDR1 is SGHNT and CDR2 is YYREEE (reference sequence). The CDR3 bases are TGTGCCAGCAGAGCCGGGACTAGCGGGATAAATGAGCAGTTCTTC. Translating it yields CASRAGTSGINEQFF.

The chain joins TRBV25-1 to TRBJ2-5; a possible D gene is TRBD2 (6 bases). Trimming removed 3 bases at V and 6 bases at J, with 17 bases between. The CDR3 consists of 15 residues. CDR1 and CDR2 from the germline V gene are MGHDK and SYGVNS. The CDR3 is CASSESKGGAKTQYF. CDR3 coding DNA: TGTGCCAGCAGTGAGTCCAAGGGCGGGGCGAAGACCCAGTACTTC.

This clone is categorized as medium-sized (0.01 to 0.1%). This sequence joins TRBV20-1 and TRBJ2-7; perhaps TRBD2 as D (5 bases). Trimming removed 3 bases from V and 4 bases from J, with 19 bases in between. The germline V gene encodes CDR1 DFQATT and CDR2 SNEGSKA (reference sequence). The CDR3 runs 15 residues. The CDR3, as DNA: TGCAGTGCTAGTAAATGGAGGCCCCGTCCATACGAGCAGTACTTC. This sequence encodes CSASKWRPRPYEQYF.